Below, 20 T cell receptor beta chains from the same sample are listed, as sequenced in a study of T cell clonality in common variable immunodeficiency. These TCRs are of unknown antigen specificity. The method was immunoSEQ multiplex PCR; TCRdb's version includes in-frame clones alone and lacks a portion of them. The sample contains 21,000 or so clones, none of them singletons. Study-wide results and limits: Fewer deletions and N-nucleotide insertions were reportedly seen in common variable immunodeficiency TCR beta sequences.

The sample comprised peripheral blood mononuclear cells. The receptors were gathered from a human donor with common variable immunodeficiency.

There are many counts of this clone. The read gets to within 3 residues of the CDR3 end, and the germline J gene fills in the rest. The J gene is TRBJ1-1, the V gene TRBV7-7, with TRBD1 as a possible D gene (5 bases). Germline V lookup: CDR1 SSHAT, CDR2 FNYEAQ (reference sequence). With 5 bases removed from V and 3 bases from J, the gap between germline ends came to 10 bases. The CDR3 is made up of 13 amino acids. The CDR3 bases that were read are TGTGCCAGCAGCGCCGGGACTGACACTGAA. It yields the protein CASSAGTDTE. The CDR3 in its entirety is CASSAGTDTEAFF.

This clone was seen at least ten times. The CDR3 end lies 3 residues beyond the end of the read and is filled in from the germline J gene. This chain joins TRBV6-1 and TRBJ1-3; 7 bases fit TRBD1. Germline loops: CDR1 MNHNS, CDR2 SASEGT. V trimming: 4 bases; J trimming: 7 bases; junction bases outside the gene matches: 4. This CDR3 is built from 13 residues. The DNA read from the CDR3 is TGTGCCAGCAGTGGAGTAGGGGGCAACACC. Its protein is CASSGVGGNT. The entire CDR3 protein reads CASSGVGGNTIYF.

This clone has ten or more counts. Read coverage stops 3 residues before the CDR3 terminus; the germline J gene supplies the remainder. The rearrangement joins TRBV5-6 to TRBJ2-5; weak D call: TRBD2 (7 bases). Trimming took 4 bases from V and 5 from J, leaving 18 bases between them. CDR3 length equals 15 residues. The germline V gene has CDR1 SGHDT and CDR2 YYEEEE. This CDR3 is CASSLRVGGAETQYF. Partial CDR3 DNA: TGTGCCAGCAGCCTGAGGGTAGGGGGGGCGGAGACC.

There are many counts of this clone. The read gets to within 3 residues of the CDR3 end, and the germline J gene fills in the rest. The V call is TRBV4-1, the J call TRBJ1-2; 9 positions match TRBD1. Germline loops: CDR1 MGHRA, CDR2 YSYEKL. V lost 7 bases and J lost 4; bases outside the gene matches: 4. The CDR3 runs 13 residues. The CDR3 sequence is CASTLDRGYGYTF. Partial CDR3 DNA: TGCGCCAGCACTTTGGACAGGGGCTATGGC.

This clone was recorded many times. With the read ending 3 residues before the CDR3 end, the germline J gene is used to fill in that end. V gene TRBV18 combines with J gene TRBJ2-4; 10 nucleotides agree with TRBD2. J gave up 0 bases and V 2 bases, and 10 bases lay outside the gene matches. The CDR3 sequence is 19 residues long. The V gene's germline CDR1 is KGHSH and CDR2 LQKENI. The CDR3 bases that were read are TGTGCCAGCTCACCAAGGAGTAGCGGGGGGTCGCTAGCCAAAAACATT. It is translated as CASSPRSSGGSLAKNI. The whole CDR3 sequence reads CASSPRSSGGSLAKNIQYF. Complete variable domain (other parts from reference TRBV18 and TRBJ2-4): NAGVMQNPRHLVRRRGQEARLRCSPMKGHSHVYWYRQLPEEGLKFMVYLQKENIIDESGMPKERFSAEFPKEGPSILRIQQVVRGDSAAYFCASSPRSSGGSLAKNIQYFGAGTRLSVL.

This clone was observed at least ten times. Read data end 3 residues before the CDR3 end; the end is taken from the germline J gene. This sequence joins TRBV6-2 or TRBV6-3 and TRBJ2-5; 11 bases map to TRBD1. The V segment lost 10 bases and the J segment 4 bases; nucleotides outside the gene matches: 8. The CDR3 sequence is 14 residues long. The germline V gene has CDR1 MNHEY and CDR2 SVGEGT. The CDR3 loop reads CATSGQGARETQYF. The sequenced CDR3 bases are TGTGCCACCTCAGGACAGGGGGCGCGAGAGACC.

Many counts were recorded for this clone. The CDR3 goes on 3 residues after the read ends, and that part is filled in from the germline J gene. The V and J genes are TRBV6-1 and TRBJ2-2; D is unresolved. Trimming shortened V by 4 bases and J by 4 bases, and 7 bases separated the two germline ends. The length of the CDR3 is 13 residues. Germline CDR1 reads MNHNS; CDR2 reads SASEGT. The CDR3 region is CASSAVGTGELFF. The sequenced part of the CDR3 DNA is TGTGCCAGCAGTGCCGTCGGCACCGGGGAG.

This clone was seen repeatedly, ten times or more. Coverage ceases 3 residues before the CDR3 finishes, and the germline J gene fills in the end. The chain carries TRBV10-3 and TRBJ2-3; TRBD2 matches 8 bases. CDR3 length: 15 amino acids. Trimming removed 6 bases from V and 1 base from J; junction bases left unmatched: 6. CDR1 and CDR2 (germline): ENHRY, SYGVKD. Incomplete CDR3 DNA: TGTGCCATCAGGGCCGGACTAGCCCGCACAGATACG. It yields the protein CAIRAGLARTDT. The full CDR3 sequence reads CAIRAGLARTDTQYF.

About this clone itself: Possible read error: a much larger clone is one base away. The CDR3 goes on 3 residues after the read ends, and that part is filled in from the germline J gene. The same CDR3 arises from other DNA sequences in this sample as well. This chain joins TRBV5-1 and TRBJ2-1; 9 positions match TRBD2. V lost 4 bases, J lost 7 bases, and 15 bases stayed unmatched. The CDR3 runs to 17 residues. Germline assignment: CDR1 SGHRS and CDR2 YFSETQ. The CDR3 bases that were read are TGCGCCAGCAGCGCGCAAAGGACTAGCGCGGGACTGAATGAG. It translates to CASSAQRTSAGLNE. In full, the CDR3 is CASSAQRTSAGLNEQFF.

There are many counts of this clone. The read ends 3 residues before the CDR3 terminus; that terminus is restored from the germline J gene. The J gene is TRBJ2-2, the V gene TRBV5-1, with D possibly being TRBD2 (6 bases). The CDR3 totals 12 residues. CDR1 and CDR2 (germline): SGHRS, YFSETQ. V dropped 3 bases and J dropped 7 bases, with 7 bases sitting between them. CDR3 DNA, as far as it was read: TGCGCCAGCAGCTCGGGACTCGGGGAG. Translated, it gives CASSSGLGE. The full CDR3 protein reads CASSSGLGELFF. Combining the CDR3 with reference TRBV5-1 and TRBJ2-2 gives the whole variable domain KAGVTQTPRYLIKTRGQQVTLSCSPISGHRSVSWYQQTPGQGLQFLFEYFSETQRNKGNFPGRFSGRQFSNSRSEMNVSTLELGDSALYLCASSSGLGELFFGEGSRLTVL.

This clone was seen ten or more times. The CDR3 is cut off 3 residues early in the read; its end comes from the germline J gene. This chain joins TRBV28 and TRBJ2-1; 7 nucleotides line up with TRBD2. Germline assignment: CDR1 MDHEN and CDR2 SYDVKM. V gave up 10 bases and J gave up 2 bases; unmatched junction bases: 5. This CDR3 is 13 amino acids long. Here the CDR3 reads CATQSGAYNEQFF. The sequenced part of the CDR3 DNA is TGTGCCACCCAGAGCGGGGCCTACAATGAG.

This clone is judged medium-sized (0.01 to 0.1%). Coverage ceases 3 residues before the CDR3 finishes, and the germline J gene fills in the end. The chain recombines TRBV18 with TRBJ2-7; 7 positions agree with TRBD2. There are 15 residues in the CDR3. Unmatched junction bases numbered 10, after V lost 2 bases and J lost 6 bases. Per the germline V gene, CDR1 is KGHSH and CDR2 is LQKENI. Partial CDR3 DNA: TGTGCCAGCTCACCAGGGGGGGATGGGTTTGGCGAG. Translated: CASSPGGDGFGE. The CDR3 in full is CASSPGGDGFGEQYF.

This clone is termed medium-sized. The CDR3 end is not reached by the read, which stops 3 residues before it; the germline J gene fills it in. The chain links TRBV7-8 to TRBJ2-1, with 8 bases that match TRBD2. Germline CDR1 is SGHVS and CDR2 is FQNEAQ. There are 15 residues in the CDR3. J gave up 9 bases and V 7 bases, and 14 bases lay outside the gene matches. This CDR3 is CASNVAGGPTGEQFF. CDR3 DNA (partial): TGTGCCAGCAACGTGGCGGGGGGTCCGACAGGTGAG.

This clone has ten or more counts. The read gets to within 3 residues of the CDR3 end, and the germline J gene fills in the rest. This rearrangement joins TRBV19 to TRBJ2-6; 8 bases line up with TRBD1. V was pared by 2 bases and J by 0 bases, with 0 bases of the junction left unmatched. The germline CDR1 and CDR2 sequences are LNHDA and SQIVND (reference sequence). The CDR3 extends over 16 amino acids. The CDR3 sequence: CASSITGGSGANVLTF. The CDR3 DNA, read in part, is TGTGCCAGTAGTATAACAGGGGGCTCTGGGGCCAACGTC.

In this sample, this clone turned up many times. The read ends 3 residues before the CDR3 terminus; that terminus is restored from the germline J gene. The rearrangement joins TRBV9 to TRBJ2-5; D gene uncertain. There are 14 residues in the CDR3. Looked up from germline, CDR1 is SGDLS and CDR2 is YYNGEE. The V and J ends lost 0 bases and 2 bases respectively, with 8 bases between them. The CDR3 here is CASSVDGWQETQYF. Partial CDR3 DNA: TGTGCCAGCAGCGTAGATGGCTGGCAAGAGACC.

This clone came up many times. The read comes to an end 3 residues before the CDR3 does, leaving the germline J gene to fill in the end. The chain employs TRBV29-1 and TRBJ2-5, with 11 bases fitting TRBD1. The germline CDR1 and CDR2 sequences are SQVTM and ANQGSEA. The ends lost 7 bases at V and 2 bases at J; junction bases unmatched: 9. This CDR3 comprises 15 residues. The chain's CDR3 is CSGSPGQGGQETQYF. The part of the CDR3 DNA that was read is TGCAGCGGATCCCCGGGACAGGGGGGTCAAGAGACC. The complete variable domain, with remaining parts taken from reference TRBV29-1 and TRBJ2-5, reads SAVISQKPSRDICQRGTSLTIQCQVDSQVTMMFWYRQQPGQSLTLIATANQGSEATYESGFVIDKFPISRPNLTFSTLTVSNMSPEDSSIYLCSGSPGQGGQETQYFGPGTRLLVL.

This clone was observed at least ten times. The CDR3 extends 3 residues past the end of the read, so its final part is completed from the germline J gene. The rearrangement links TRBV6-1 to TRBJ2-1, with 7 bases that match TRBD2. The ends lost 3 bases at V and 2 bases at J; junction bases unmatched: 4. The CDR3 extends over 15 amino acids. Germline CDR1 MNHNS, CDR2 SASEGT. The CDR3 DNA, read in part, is TGTGCCAGCAGTGAGGGAGGGGCCGCCTACAATGAG. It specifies CASSEGGAAYNE. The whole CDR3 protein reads CASSEGGAAYNEQFF.

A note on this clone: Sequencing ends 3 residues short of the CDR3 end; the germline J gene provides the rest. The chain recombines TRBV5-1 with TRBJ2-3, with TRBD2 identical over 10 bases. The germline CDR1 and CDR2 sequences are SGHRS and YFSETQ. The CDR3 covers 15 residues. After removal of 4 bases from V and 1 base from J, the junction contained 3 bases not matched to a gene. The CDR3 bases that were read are TGCGCCAGCAGCACTAGCGGGGCCGGCACAGATACG. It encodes CASSTSGAGTDT. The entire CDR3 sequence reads CASSTSGAGTDTQYF.

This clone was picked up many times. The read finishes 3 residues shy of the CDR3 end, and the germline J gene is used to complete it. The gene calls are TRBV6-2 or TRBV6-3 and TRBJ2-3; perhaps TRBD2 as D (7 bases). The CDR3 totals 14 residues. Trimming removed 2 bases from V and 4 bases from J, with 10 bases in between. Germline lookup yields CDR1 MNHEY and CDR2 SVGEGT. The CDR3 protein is CASSYGGAPDTQYF. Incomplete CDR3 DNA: TGTGCCAGCAGTTACGGGGGGGCGCCAGATACG.

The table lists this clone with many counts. This CDR3 is CASSTTGLPTYEQYF. CDR3 bases read: TGTGCCAGCAGCACTACAGGGCTCCCTACCTACGAG. The chain couples TRBV9 to TRBJ2-7; weak D call: TRBD1 (6 bases). Read data end 3 residues before the CDR3 end; the end is taken from the germline J gene. Germline loops: CDR1 SGDLS, CDR2 YYNGEE. This CDR3 has 15 amino acids. V shed 4 bases and J shed 2 bases, with 16 bases lying between them.